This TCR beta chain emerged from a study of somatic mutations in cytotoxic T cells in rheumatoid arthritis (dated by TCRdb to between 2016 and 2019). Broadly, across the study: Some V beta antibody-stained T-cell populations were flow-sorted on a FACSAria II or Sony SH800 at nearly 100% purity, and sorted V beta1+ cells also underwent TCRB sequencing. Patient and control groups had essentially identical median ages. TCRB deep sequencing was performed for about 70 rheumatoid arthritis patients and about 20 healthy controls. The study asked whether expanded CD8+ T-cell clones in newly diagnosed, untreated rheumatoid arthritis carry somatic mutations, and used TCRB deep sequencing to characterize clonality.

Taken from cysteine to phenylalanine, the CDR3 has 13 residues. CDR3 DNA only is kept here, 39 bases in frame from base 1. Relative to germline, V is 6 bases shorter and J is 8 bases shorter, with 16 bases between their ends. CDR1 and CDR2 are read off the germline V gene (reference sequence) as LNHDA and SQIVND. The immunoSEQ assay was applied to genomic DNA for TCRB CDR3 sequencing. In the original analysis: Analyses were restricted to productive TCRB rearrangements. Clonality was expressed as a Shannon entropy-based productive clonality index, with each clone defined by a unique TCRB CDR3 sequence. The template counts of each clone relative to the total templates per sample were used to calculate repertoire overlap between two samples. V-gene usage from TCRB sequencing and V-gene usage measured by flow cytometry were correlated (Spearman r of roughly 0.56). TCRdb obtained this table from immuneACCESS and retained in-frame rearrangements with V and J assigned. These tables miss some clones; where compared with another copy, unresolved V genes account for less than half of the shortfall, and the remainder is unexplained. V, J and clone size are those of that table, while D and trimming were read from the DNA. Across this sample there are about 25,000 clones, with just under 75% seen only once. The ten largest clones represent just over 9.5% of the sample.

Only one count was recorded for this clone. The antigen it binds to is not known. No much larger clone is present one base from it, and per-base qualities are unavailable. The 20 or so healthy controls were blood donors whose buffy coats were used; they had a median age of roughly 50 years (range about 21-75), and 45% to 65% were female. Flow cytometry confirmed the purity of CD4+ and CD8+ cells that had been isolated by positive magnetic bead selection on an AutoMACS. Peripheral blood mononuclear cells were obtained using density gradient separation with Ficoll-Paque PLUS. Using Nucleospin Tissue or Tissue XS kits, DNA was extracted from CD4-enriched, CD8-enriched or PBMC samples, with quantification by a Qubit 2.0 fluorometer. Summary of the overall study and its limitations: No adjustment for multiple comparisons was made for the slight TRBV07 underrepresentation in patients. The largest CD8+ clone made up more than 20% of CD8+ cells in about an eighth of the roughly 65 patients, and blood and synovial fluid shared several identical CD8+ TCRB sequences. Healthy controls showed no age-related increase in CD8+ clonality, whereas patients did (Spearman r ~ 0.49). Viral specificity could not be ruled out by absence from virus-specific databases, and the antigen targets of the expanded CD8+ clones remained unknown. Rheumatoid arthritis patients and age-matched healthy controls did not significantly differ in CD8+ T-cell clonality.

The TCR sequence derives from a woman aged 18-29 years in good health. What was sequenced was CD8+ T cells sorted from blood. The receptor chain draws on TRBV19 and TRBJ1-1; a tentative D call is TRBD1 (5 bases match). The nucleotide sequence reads TGTGCCAGTAGCCCGTTCGGGGGTATGGAAGCTTTCTTT. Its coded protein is CASSPFGGMEAFF. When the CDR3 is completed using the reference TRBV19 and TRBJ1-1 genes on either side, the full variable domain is DGGITQSPKYLFRKEGQNVTLSCEQNLNHDAMYWYRQDPGQGLRLIYYSQIVNDFQKGDIAEGYSVSREKKESFPLTVTSAQKNPTAFYLCASSPFGGMEAFFGQGTRLTVV.